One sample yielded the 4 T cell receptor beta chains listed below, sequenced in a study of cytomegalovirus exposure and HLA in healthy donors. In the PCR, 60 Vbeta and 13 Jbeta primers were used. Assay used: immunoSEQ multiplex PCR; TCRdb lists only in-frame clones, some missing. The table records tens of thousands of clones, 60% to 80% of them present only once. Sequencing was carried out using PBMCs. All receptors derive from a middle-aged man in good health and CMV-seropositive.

CDR3 protein: CASSSRLEAGELFF. Here the CDR3 DNA reads TGCGCCAGCAGCTCCCGCCTTGAGGCCGGGGAGCTGTTTTTT. This chain uses TRBV5-1 with TRBJ2-2; D is ambiguous. Trimming stripped 3 bases from V and 6 bases from J, with 12 bases between. CDR1 is SGHRS and CDR2 is YFSETQ in the germline V gene. The CDR3 spans 14 residues.

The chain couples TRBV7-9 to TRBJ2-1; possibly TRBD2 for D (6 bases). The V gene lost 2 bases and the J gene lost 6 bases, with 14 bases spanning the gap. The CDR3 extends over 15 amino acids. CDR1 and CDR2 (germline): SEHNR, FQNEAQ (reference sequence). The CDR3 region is CASSLKWEAANEQFF. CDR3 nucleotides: TGTGCCAGCAGCTTAAAGTGGGAGGCTGCCAATGAGCAGTTCTTC.

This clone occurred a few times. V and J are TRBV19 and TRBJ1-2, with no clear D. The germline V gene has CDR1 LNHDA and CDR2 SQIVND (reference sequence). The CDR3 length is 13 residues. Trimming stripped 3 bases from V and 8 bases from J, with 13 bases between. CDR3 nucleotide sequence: TGTGCCAGTAGTATCGGCCTCCTCGGGGGCTACACCTTC. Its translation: CASSIGLLGGYTF.

The CDR3 is CAWSNGRAVRETQYF. In nucleotides, the CDR3 is TGTGCCTGGAGTAACGGGAGGGCCGTTAGAGAGACCCAGTACTTC. The chain couples TRBV30 to TRBJ2-5; TRBD2 agrees at 8 bases. CDR1 GTSNPN and CDR2 SVGIG come from the germline V gene (reference sequence). V lost 2 bases and J lost 4; bases outside the gene matches: 9. The CDR3 has 15 amino acids.